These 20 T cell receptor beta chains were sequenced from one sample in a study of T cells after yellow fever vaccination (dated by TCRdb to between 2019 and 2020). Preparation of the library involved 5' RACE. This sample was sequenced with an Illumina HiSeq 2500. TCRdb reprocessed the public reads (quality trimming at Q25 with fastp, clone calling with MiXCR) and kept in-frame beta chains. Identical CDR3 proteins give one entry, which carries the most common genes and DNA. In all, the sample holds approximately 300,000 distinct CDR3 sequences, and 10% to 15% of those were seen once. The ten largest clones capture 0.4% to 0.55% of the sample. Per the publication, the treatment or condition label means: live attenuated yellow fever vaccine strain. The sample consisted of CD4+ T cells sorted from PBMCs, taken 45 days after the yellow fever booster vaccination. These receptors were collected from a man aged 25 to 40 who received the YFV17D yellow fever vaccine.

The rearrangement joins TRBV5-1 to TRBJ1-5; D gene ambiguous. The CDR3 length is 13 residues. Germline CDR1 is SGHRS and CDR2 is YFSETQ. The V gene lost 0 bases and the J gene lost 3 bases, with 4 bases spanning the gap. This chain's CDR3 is CASSLGNNQPQHF. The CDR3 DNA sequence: TGCGCCAGCAGCTTGGGAAACAATCAGCCCCAGCATTTT. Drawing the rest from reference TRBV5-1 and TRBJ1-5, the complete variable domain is KAGVTQTPRYLIKTRGQQVTLSCSPISGHRSVSWYQQTPGQGLQFLFEYFSETQRNKGNFPGRFSGRQFSNSRSEMNVSTLELGDSALYLCASSLGNNQPQHFGDGTRLSIL.

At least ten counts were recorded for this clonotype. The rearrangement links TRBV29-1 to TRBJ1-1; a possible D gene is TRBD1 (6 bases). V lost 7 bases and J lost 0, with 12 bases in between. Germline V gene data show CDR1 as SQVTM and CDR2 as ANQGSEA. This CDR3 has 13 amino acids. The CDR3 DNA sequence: TGCAGCGGAACAGGGTTGATGAACACTGAAGCTTTCTTT. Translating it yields CSGTGLMNTEAFF.

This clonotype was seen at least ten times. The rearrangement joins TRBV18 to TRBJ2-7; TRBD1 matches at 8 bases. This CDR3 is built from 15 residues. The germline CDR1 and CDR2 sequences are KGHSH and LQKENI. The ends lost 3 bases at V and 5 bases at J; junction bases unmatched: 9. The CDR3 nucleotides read TGTGCCAGCTCACCCTCTGGACAGGGCCCCCACGAGCAGTACTTC. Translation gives CASSPSGQGPHEQYF.

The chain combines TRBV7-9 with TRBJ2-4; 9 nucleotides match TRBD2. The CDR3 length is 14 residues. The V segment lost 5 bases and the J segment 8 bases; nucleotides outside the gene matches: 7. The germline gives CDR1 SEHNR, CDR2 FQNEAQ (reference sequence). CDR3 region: CASSSTLAGYIQYF. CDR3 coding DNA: TGTGCCAGCAGCAGTACGCTAGCGGGATACATTCAGTACTTC.

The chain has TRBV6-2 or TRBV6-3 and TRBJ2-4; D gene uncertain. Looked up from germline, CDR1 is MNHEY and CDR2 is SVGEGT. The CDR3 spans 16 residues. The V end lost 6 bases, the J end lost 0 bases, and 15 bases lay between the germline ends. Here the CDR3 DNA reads TGTGCCAGCAGCAACGGCGGCAGTCTAGCCAAAAACATTCAGTACTTC. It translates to CASSNGGSLAKNIQYF.

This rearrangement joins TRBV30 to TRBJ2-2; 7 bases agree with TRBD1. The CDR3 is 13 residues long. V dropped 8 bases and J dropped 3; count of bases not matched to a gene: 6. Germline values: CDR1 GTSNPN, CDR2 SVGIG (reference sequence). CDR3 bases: TGTGCCGCTCGGGACAGATACACCGGGGAGCTGTTTTTT. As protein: CAARDRYTGELFF.

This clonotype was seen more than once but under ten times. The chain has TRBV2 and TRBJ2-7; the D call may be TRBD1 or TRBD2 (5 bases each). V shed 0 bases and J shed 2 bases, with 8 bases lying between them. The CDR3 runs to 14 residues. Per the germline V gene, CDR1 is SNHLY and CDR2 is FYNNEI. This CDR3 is CASSEALGAYEQYF. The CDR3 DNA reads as TGTGCCAGCAGTGAAGCTCTGGGGGCCTACGAGCAGTACTTC.

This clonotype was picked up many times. CDR3 DNA sequence: TGTGCCACCAGCAGAGATCCAGGGTCGAATCAGCCCCAGCATTTT. Encoded protein: CATSRDPGSNQPQHF. The V gene is TRBV15, the J gene TRBJ1-5; the D gene is possibly TRBD1 (5 bases). Germline V gene sequence: CDR1 LNHNV, CDR2 YYDKDF (reference sequence). This CDR3 region has 15 residues. V lost 0 bases and J lost 4, with 10 bases in between.

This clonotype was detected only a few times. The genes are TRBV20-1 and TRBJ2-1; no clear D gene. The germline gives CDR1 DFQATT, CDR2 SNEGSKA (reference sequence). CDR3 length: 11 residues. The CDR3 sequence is CRVDDWNEQFF. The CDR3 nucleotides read TGCAGAGTGGACGATTGGAATGAGCAGTTCTTC.

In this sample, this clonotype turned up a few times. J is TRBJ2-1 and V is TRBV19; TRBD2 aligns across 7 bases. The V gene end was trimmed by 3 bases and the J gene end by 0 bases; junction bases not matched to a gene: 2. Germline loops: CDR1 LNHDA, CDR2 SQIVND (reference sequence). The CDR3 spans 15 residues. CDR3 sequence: CASSIAGVSYNEQFF. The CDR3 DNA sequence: TGTGCCAGTAGTATTGCGGGAGTCTCCTACAATGAGCAGTTCTTC.

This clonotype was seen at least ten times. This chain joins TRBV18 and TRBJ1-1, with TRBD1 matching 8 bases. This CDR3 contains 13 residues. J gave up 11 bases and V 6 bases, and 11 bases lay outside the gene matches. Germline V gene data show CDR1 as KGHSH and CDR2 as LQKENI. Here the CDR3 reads CASSRDRGDSAFF. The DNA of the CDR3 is TGTGCCAGCTCCCGCGACAGGGGTGACTCGGCTTTCTTT.

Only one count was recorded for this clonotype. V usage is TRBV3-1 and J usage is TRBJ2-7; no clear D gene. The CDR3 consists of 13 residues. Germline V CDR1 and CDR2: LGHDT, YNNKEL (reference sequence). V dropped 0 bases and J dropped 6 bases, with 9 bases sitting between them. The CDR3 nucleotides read TGTGCCAGCAGCCAAGAACCTCGCCGCGAGCAGTACTTC. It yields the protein CASSQEPRREQYF.

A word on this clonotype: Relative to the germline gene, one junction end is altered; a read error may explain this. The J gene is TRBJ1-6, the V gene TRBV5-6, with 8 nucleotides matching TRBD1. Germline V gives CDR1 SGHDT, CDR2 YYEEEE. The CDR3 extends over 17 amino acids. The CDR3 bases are TGTCCCAGCAGGGGATCCGGGGGACAGGTCGATAATTCACCCCTCCACTTT. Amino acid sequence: CPSRGSGGQVDNSPLHF.

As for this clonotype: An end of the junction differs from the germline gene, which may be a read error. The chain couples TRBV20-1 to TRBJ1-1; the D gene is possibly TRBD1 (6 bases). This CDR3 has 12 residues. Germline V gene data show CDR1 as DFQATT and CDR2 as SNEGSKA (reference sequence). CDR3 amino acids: CSGRGKNAEAFF. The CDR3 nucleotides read TGCAGCGGCAGGGGTAAGAACGCTGAAGCTTTCTTT.

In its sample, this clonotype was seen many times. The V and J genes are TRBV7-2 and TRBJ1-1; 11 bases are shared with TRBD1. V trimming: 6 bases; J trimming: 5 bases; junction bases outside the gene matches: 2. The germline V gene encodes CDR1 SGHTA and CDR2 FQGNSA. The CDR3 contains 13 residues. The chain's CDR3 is CASSRDRGTEAFF. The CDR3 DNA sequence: TGTGCCAGCAGTCGGGACAGGGGGACTGAAGCTTTCTTT.

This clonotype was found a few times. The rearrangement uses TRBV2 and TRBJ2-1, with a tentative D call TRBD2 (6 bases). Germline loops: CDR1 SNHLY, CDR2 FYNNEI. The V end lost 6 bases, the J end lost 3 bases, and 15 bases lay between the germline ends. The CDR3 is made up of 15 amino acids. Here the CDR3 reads CASSPRSGGYNEQFF. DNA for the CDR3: TGTGCCAGCAGCCCTCGTAGCGGAGGCTACAATGAGCAGTTCTTC. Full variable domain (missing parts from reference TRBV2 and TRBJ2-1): EPEVTQTPSHQVTQMGQEVILRCVPISNHLYFYWYRQILGQKVEFLVSFYNNEISEKSEIFDDQFSVERPDGSNFTLKIRSTKLEDSAMYFCASSPRSGGYNEQFFGPGTRLTVL.

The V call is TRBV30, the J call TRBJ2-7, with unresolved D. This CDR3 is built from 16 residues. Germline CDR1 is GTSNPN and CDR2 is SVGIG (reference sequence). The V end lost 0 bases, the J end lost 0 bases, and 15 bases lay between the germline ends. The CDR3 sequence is CAWSVGSATNSYEQYF. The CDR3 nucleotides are TGTGCCTGGAGTGTAGGATCAGCGACCAACTCCTACGAGCAGTACTTC.

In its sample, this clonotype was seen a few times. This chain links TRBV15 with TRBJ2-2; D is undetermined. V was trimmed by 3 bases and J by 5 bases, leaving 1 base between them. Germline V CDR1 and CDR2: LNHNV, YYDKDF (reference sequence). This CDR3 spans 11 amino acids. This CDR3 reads CATSRTGELFF. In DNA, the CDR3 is TGTGCCACCAGCAGGACCGGGGAGCTGTTTTTT.

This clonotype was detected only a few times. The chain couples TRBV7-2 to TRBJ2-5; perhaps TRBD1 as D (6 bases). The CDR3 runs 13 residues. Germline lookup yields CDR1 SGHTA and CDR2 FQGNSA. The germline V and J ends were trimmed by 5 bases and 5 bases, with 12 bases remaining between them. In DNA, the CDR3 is TGTGCCAGCAGCAACAGGGTGGTGGAGACCCAGTACTTC. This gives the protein CASSNRVVETQYF.

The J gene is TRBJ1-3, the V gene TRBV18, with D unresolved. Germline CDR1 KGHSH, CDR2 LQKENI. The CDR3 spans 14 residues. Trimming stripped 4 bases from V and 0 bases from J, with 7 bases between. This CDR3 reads CASSHQSSGNTIYF. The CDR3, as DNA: TGTGCCAGCTCACACCAGAGCTCTGGAAACACCATATATTTT.